This paragraph covers one T cell receptor (beta chain) sequence. Its antigen is as yet unknown. The data are from a study of T-cell memory formation after mild COVID-19. Study-wide results and caveats: Later expanders leaned CD4+, whereas clones that contracted between day 15 and 85 were balanced CD4/CD8.

CDR1 and CDR2 from the germline V gene are SGHRS and YFSETQ. The CDR3 has 15 amino acids. V was clipped by 4 bases and J by 0 bases, with 11 bases between them. Using its own MiXCR run on the 5' RACE reads, TCRdb lists one record per CDR3 protein. The sample has a few hundred thousand distinct CDR3 sequences, 16% seen once. This chain joins TRBV5-1 and TRBJ2-1; D unresolved. Material: PBMCs or a T cell subset sorted from them (not recorded which). The TCR comes from a man between 18 and 29 years old who had mild COVID-19 (a few samples of this study predate the infection). Cell type and time point are not known. In DNA, the CDR3 is TGCGCCAGCAGCCTGGACGTCAGCTCCTACAATGAGCAGTTCTTC. It specifies CASSLDVSSYNEQFF.